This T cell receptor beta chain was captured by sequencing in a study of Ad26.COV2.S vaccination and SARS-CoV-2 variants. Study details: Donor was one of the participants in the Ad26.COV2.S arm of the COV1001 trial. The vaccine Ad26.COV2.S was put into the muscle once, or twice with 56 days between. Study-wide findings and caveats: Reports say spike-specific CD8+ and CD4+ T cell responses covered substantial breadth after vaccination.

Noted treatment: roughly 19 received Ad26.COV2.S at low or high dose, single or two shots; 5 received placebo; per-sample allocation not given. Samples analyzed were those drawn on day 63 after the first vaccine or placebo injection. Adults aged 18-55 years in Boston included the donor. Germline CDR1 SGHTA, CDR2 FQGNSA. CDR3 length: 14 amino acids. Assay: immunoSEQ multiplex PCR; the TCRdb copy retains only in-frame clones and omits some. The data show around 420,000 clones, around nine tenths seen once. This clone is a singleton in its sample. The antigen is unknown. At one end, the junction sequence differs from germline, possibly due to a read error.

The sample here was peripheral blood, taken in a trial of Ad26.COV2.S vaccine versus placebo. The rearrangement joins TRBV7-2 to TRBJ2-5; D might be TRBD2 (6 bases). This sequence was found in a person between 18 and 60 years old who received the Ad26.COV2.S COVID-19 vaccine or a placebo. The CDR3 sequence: CASSFAGPQGTQYF. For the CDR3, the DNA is TGTGCCAGCAGCTTTGCGGGGCCCCAAGGGACCCAGTACTTC.